These 10 T cell receptor beta chains originate from one sample sequenced in a study of T cell responses to AZD1222 COVID-19 vaccine. Method: immunoSEQ multiplex PCR; TCRdb's copy keeps in-frame clones and lacks some. In the table there are roughly 120,000 clones, approximately 90% of which are singletons. The sample was peripheral blood, taken 28 days after the second AZD1222 dose. These receptors all stem from an adult who received the AZD1222 COVID-19 vaccine.

The chain couples TRBV7-8 to TRBJ2-7; TRBD1 might be the D (5 bases). V was shortened by 5 bases and J by 3 bases, with 17 bases between the two germline ends. This CDR3 has 15 amino acids. CDR1 SGHVS and CDR2 FQNEAQ come from the germline V gene. CDR3 sequence: CASSVDWEGVYEQYF. DNA of the CDR3: TGTGCCAGCAGCGTAGACTGGGAAGGGGTCTACGAGCAGTACTTC.

The chain has TRBV29-1 and TRBJ1-3, with no clear D. The CDR3 is made up of 16 amino acids. The germline gives CDR1 SQVTM, CDR2 ANQGSEA. V dropped 6 bases and J dropped 2 bases, with 20 bases sitting between them. In nucleotides, the CDR3 is TGCAGCGTGAGGGCGTCGGGCACCGACCCTGGAAACACCATATATTTT. Translation: CSVRASGTDPGNTIYF.

V and J are TRBV30 and TRBJ2-7; possibly TRBD1 for D (6 bases). V was trimmed by 5 bases and J by 2 bases, leaving 10 bases between them. The CDR3 sequence is 12 residues long. The germline V gene has CDR1 GTSNPN and CDR2 SVGIG (reference sequence). CDR3 sequence: CAWEQGTYEQYF. In nucleotides, the CDR3 is TGTGCCTGGGAACAGGGAACCTACGAGCAGTACTTC.

J is TRBJ2-5 and V is TRBV4-2; 11 nucleotides line up with TRBD1. V shed 0 bases, J shed 4 bases, and the junction held 7 bases outside the gene matches. The CDR3 runs 17 residues. Germline V gene sequence: CDR1 LGHNA, CDR2 YNFKEQ. CDR3 sequence reads: CASSQDPRGTGGETQYF. CDR3 nucleotides: TGTGCCAGCAGCCAAGATCCCCGAGGGACAGGGGGAGAGACCCAGTACTTC.

The chain recombines TRBV7-6 with TRBJ2-7; D possibly corresponds to TRBD2 (6 bases). Trimming took off 8 bases at V and 3 bases at J, with 14 bases between the two ends. CDR3 size: 13 residues. From germline, CDR1 is SGHVS and CDR2 FNYEAQ. The CDR3 nucleotides read TGTGCCAGCTGTCTGGGGGGAGGCTACGAGCAGTACTTC. It is translated as CASCLGGGYEQYF.

This clone was seen a handful of times. The chain combines TRBV5-1 with TRBJ2-7; no clear D. The germline V gene encodes CDR1 SGHRS and CDR2 YFSETQ. V shed 6 bases and J shed 3 bases, with 16 bases lying between them. This CDR3 is built from 14 residues. The CDR3 loop reads CASTVASGLYEQYF. Here the CDR3 DNA reads TGCGCCAGCACTGTTGCCTCGGGCCTCTACGAGCAGTACTTC.

The rearrangement joins TRBV2 to TRBJ2-3, with D possibly matching TRBD2 (6 bases). CDR1 SNHLY and CDR2 FYNNEI come from the germline V gene. The CDR3 contains 12 residues. Between the trimmed V and J ends, which lost 3 bases and 6 bases, there was a span of 7 bases. The CDR3 DNA reads TGTGCCAGCAGTGACCGGGGGGATACGCAGTATTTT. Translated: CASSDRGDTQYF.

The chain couples TRBV12-3 or TRBV12-4 to TRBJ2-3, with D tentatively TRBD2 (6 bases). The V and J ends lost 7 bases and 4 bases respectively, with 9 bases between them. This CDR3 comprises 12 residues. The CDR3 region has the DNA TGTGCCAGCAACCCGGGGGCAGATACGCAGTATTTT. Translated: CASNPGADTQYF.

This chain uses TRBV5-1 with TRBJ1-6, with D possibly matching TRBD1 (6 bases). The V end lost 1 base, the J end lost 5 bases, and 16 bases lay between the germline ends. In germline, CDR1 is SGHRS, CDR2 YFSETQ. This CDR3 comprises 17 residues. CDR3 sequence reads: CASSLRLAGEDNSPLHF. The CDR3, as DNA: TGCGCCAGCAGCTTGAGATTGGCAGGGGAGGATAATTCACCCCTCCACTTT. The whole variable domain, remainder taken from reference TRBV5-1 and TRBJ1-6, is KAGVTQTPRYLIKTRGQQVTLSCSPISGHRSVSWYQQTPGQGLQFLFEYFSETQRNKGNFPGRFSGRQFSNSRSEMNVSTLELGDSALYLCASSLRLAGEDNSPLHFGNGTRLTVT.

The chain employs TRBV14 and TRBJ1-1; 9 nucleotides line up with TRBD1. Per the germline V gene, CDR1 is SGHDN and CDR2 is FVKESK. This CDR3 comprises 13 residues. The ends lost 3 bases at V and 9 bases at J; junction bases unmatched: 5. The CDR3, as DNA: TGTGCCAGCAGCCAGACAGGGACAGGGAAAGCTTTCTTT. Translation: CASSQTGTGKAFF.